One sample yielded the 24 T cell receptor beta chains listed below, sequenced in a study of shared clonotypes between healthy human individuals. Assay: immunoSEQ multiplex PCR; the TCRdb copy retains only in-frame clones and omits some. This table holds a few million clones, roughly nine tenths found once. Sequenced input: naive CD4+ T cells sorted from blood. Documented subset: CD45RA+ positively selected. All receptors come from a man aged 18 to 30 in good health.

This chain uses TRBV2 with TRBJ2-3; TRBD1 matches at 9 bases. Germline trimming cut 5 bases from V and 0 bases from J; bases unmatched to any gene: 6. The CDR3 spans 16 residues. Per the germline V gene, CDR1 is SNHLY and CDR2 is FYNNEI. The CDR3 sequence is CASSYTGGSSTDTQYF. DNA of the CDR3: TGTGCCAGCAGTTATACAGGGGGCAGCAGCACAGATACGCAGTATTTT.

The V and J genes are TRBV5-5 and TRBJ1-2, with D unresolved. Germline V gene lookup returns CDR1 SGHKS and CDR2 YYEKEE (reference sequence). The CDR3 sequence is 11 residues long. V was pared by 5 bases and J by 7 bases, with 9 bases between. The CDR3 DNA is TGTGCCAGCAGTGGGAACCGTGGCTACACCTTC. It is translated as CASSGNRGYTF.

The chain employs TRBV10-2 and TRBJ2-1; 7 nucleotides agree with TRBD2. Germline V CDR1 and CDR2: WSHSY, SAAADI. This CDR3 has 15 amino acids. V shed 5 bases and J 8 bases; nucleotides not matched to a gene: 12. This CDR3 is CASSFRDYSVDEQFF. Here the CDR3 DNA reads TGCGCCAGCAGTTTCCGGGACTACAGTGTCGATGAGCAGTTCTTC.

The genes are TRBV7-9 and TRBJ2-4, with D tentatively TRBD1 or TRBD2 (5 bases each). Trimming pared 4 bases from V and 4 bases from J, leaving 14 bases between. Germline CDR1 reads SEHNR; CDR2 reads FQNEAQ (reference sequence). The CDR3 extends over 15 amino acids. In DNA, the CDR3 is TGTGCCAGCAGCTCAGCCGGGACCCTAAAAAACATTCAGTACTTC. Protein product: CASSSAGTLKNIQYF.

The genes are TRBV6-5 and TRBJ1-2, with 7 bases that match TRBD1. Germline V lookup: CDR1 MNHEY, CDR2 SVGAGI. Trimming took 4 bases from V and 5 from J; bases not matched to a gene: 4. This CDR3 spans 13 amino acids. CDR3 DNA sequence: TGTGCCAGCAGTTCGACAGGGAGGTATGGCTACACCTTC. It codes for CASSSTGRYGYTF.

The chain has TRBV6-1 and TRBJ2-5, with D possibly matching TRBD2 (5 bases). V was shortened by 4 bases and J by 5 bases, with 14 bases between the two germline ends. The CDR3 has 14 amino acids. From germline, CDR1 is MNHNS and CDR2 SASEGT. CDR3 sequence (DNA): TGTGCCAGCAGTGCTCAACGCGGGTTGGAGACCCAGTACTTC. Residues: CASSAQRGLETQYF.

This chain links TRBV10-1 with TRBJ1-4, with D hard to call. This CDR3 spans 15 amino acids. Germline V gene data show CDR1 as WNHNN and CDR2 as SYGVQD (reference sequence). V gave up 0 bases and J gave up 8 bases, with 13 bases separating them. Here the CDR3 reads CASSESSRAGEKLFF. CDR3 coding DNA: TGCGCCAGCAGTGAGTCGAGTAGGGCGGGCGAAAAACTGTTTTTT.

A word on this clone: The same CDR3 also results from other DNA sequences found in this sample. V and J are TRBV6-1 and TRBJ2-7, with D unclear. V was clipped by 1 base and J by 0 bases, with 7 bases between them. CDR3 size: 14 residues. In germline, CDR1 is MNHNS, CDR2 SASEGT. CDR3 nucleotide sequence: TGTGCCAGCAGTGAAGGCGGCAGCTCCTACGAGCAGTACTTC. This encodes CASSEGGSSYEQYF.

V gene TRBV6-1 combines with J gene TRBJ2-3; TRBD2 matches 9 bases. Germline V gene data show CDR1 as MNHNS and CDR2 as SASEGT. This CDR3 is built from 14 residues. Trimming removed 4 bases from V and 9 bases from J; junction bases left unmatched: 8. The DNA for the CDR3 is TGTGCCAGCAGTGGGGAACTAGCGGGTCTAACGCAGTATTTT. Its translation is CASSGELAGLTQYF.

The CDR3 region has the DNA TGTGCCAGCAGCTTATCCAGGTTGGGCGAGCAGTACTTC. The encoded protein is CASSLSRLGEQYF. V gene TRBV7-6 combines with J gene TRBJ2-7, with D hard to call. Looked up from germline, CDR1 is SGHVS and CDR2 is FNYEAQ. V was pared by 2 bases and J by 6 bases, with 11 bases between. The CDR3 extends over 13 amino acids.

This chain joins TRBV4-1 and TRBJ1-6; 7 bases agree with TRBD1. Germline loops: CDR1 MGHRA, CDR2 YSYEKL. The CDR3 runs to 15 residues. The V gene end was trimmed by 4 bases and the J gene end by 8 bases; junction bases not matched to a gene: 8. Written as DNA, the CDR3 is TGCGCCAGCAGCCCTCTGACAGGGAGGGATTCACCCCTCCACTTT. This codes for CASSPLTGRDSPLHF.

In DNA, the CDR3 is TGCACCAGCAGCCAAGGTAACAGGGGAAATCGGTACACCGGGGAGCTGTTTTTT. Protein: CTSSQGNRGNRYTGELFF. V gene TRBV1 combines with J gene TRBJ2-2; the D call TRBD1 from the table was never checked on the DNA. TRBV1 is noted as a pseudogene. This CDR3 region has 18 residues.

CDR3 coding DNA: TGTGCCAGTACTGCGCGGGGGCAAGAGACCCAGTACTTC. It specifies CASTARGQETQYF. The chain is built from TRBV5-8 and TRBJ2-5; 7 bases are a match to TRBD2. The CDR3 length is 13 residues. Germline assignment: CDR1 SGHTS and CDR2 YDEGEE. Trimming cost V 8 bases and J 2 bases; bases outside gene matches: 6.

This clone occurred a few times. A read error may account for a junction end that differs from germline. This sample includes further DNA sequences coding for the same CDR3. CDR3 sequence: CASSLVEGTEAFF. The CDR3, as DNA: TGTGCTAGCAGCTTGGTCGAGGGAACTGAAGCTTTCTTT. The chain has TRBV7-7 and TRBJ1-1; the D is unclear. The V gene's germline CDR1 is SSHAT and CDR2 FNYEAQ (reference sequence). This CDR3 region has 13 residues.

CDR3 residues: CASSIRHGSYEQYF. In DNA form, the CDR3 reads TGTGCCAGTAGTATCCGTCACGGCTCCTACGAGCAGTACTTC. This sequence joins TRBV19 and TRBJ2-7; no clear D. Germline CDR1 reads LNHDA; CDR2 reads SQIVND (reference sequence). V lost 3 bases and J 0 bases, leaving 9 bases between the germline ends. The CDR3 contains 14 residues.

This clone came up once. This rearrangement joins TRBV19 to TRBJ1-6; 11 nucleotides align to TRBD1. The CDR3 contains 16 residues. J was trimmed by 10 bases and V by 6 bases; bases with no gene match: 11. Germline assignment: CDR1 LNHDA and CDR2 SQIVND (reference sequence). This chain's CDR3 is CASRGEGTGGRSPLHF. CDR3 in DNA: TGTGCCAGTAGAGGGGAAGGGACAGGGGGACGATCACCCCTCCACTTT.

The J gene is TRBJ2-2, the V gene TRBV5-4; TRBD1 aligns across 7 bases. Germline V gene sequence: CDR1 SGHNT, CDR2 YYREEE (reference sequence). The CDR3 is 15 residues long. J gave up 10 bases and V 0 bases, and 9 bases lay outside the gene matches. The CDR3 is CASSLEMTGSVELFF. In nucleotides, the CDR3 is TGTGCCAGCAGCTTGGAGATGACAGGGAGCGTGGAGCTGTTTTTT.

V is TRBV7-2 and J is TRBJ2-4; 7 bases line up with TRBD2. The CDR3 length is 18 residues. Germline V lookup: CDR1 SGHTA, CDR2 FQGNSA. With V trimmed by 2 bases and J by 0 bases, 10 bases remained unmatched. The CDR3, as DNA: TGTGCCAGCAGCTTAAGTTTGGCGGGAGAGGTAGCCAAAAACATTCAGTACTTC. Its translation is CASSLSLAGEVAKNIQYF.

This clone was seen a handful of times. The rearrangement joins TRBV2 to TRBJ1-1, with D hard to call. Germline assignment: CDR1 SNHLY and CDR2 FYNNEI. The CDR3 has 13 residues. Trimming took 2 bases from V and 6 from J, leaving 10 bases between them. Here the CDR3 DNA reads TGTGCCAGCAGTGAAAGGAGGACGGCTGAAGCTTTCTTT. Residues: CASSERRTAEAFF.

The chain uses TRBV30 and TRBJ2-3; D is perhaps TRBD2 (5 bases). The CDR3 consists of 14 residues. V was trimmed by 0 bases and J by 2 bases, leaving 9 bases between them. Germline V gene data show CDR1 as GTSNPN and CDR2 as SVGIG (reference sequence). CDR3 amino acids: CAWSVFGNTDTQYF. CDR3 bases: TGTGCCTGGAGTGTATTCGGGAACACAGATACGCAGTATTTT.

The V and J genes are TRBV28 and TRBJ1-5, with 9 bases matching TRBD1. This CDR3 is 16 amino acids long. With 11 bases clipped from V and 6 bases from J, the junction kept 17 bases outside the gene matches. Germline values: CDR1 MDHEN, CDR2 SYDVKM. The CDR3 DNA is TGTGCCTCGAGGCCGGGGACAGGGCAGAGAGTTCAGCCCCAGCATTTT. Protein product: CASRPGTGQRVQPQHF.

The chain links TRBV30 to TRBJ1-1, with D tentatively TRBD1 (6 bases). Germline CDR1 reads GTSNPN; CDR2 reads SVGIG (reference sequence). This CDR3 has 15 residues. Trimming removed 0 bases at V and 4 bases at J, with 15 bases between. CDR3: CAWSVRGGMSTEAFF. DNA of the CDR3: TGTGCCTGGAGTGTACGAGGGGGTATGAGCACTGAAGCTTTCTTT.

The V and J genes are TRBV30 and TRBJ1-1, with unresolved D. The CDR3 runs to 12 residues. With 2 bases removed from V and 4 bases from J, the gap between germline ends came to 8 bases. CDR1 and CDR2 (germline): GTSNPN, SVGIG (reference sequence). The chain's CDR3 is CAWSHTVTEAFF. The CDR3 region has the DNA TGTGCCTGGAGTCACACGGTCACTGAAGCTTTCTTT.

The chain employs TRBV6-5 and TRBJ2-2, with a possible D match to TRBD2 (5 bases). Germline V lookup: CDR1 MNHEY, CDR2 SVGAGI. This CDR3 has 15 amino acids. The V end was cut by 4 bases, the J end by 6 bases, with 15 bases between. CDR3 sequence: CASSSAAAGAGELFF. CDR3 in DNA: TGTGCCAGCAGTTCCGCGGCCGCGGGCGCCGGGGAGCTGTTTTTT.